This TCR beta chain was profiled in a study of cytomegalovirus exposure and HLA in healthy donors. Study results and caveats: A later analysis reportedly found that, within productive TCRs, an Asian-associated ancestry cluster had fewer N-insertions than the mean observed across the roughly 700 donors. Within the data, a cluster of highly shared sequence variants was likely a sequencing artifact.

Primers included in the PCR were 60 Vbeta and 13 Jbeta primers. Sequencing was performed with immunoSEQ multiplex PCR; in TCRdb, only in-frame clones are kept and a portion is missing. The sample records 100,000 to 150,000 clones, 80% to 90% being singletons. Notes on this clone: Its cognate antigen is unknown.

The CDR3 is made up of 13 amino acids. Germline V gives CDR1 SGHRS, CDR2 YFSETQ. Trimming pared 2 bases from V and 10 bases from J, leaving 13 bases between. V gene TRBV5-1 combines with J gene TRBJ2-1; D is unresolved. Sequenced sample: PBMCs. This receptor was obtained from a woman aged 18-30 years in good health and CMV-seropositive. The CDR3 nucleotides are TGCGCCAGCAGCTTCTCAGGTTTCCGGGAGCAGTTCTTC. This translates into CASSFSGFREQFF.